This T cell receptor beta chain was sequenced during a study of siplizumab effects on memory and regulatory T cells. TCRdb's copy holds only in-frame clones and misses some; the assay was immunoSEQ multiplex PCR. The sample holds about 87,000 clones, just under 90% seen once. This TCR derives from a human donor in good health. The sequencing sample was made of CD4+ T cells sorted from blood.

CDR3 sequence (DNA): TGTGCCAGTAGTATAAGTGGCGGCAGAGCCTACAATGAGCAGTTCTTC. Translated: CASSISGGRAYNEQFF. The V and J genes are TRBV19 and TRBJ2-1, with D uncertain. The CDR3 contains 16 residues. Trimming took off 2 bases at V and 2 bases at J, with 13 bases between the two ends. CDR1 and CDR2 from the germline V gene are LNHDA and SQIVND (reference sequence).